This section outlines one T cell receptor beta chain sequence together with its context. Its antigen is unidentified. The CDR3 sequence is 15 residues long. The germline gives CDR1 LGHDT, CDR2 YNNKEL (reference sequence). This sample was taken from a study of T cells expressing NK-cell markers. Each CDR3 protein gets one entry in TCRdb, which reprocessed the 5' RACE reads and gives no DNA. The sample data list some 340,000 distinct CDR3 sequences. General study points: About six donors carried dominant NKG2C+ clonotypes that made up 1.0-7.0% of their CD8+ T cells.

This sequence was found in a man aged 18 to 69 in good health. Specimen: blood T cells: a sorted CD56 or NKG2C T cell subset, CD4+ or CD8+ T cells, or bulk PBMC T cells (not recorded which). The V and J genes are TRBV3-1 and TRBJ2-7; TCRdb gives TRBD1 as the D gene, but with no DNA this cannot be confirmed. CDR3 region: CASSQVGRGFHEQYF.